A single sample is the source of the 27 T cell receptor beta chains below, sequenced in a study of blood T cell repertoires in COVID-19. Some clones are missing from TCRdb's copy, which holds only in-frame ones; the method was immunoSEQ multiplex PCR. The sample consists of 110,000 or so clones, 85% to 90% of them appearing once. Sequenced material: peripheral blood. These receptor sequences come from a woman aged 45-65 years with acute or convalescent COVID-19.

This chain joins TRBV7-9 and TRBJ1-4; 7 bases align to TRBD1. This CDR3 has 16 residues. J lost 8 bases, V lost 5 bases, and 14 bases had no gene match. Germline assignment: CDR1 SEHNR and CDR2 FQNEAQ (reference sequence). The CDR3 region is CASSPGGDNEDEKLFF. CDR3 sequence (DNA): TGTGCCAGCAGCCCAGGGGGTGACAACGAGGACGAAAAACTGTTTTTT.

The CDR3 nucleotides read TGCGCCAGCAGCCAACCCCTCTCCCAACTGTTTTTT. Encoded protein: CASSQPLSQLFF. This chain uses TRBV4-1 with TRBJ1-4; D not certain. Deletions cut 2 bases from V and 12 bases from J, with 10 bases between. The CDR3 is 12 amino acids. Germline assignment: CDR1 MGHRA and CDR2 YSYEKL.

This clone was counted once. The J gene is TRBJ1-2, the V gene TRBV5-1; tentatively, D is TRBD1 (5 bases). V dropped 4 bases and J dropped 5 bases, with 9 bases sitting between them. Per germline, CDR1 SGHRS and CDR2 YFSETQ. CDR3 size: 12 residues. The CDR3 here is CASSGGGYGYTF. CDR3 bases: TGCGCCAGCAGCGGGGGAGGGTATGGCTACACCTTC.

The V and J genes are TRBV5-4 and TRBJ2-5; maybe TRBD2 (6 bases). Germline assignment: CDR1 SGHNT and CDR2 YYREEE (reference sequence). V lost 6 bases, J lost 5 bases, and 17 bases lay in between. CDR3 size: 14 residues. This CDR3 reads CASNLGGLRETQYF. The CDR3, as DNA: TGTGCCAGCAACCTTGGGGGACTTAGGGAGACCCAGTACTTC.

V is TRBV10-3 and J is TRBJ1-1, with D maybe TRBD1 (6 bases). CDR1 and CDR2 from the germline V gene are ENHRY and SYGVKD. The CDR3 is 15 amino acids. Deletions cut 4 bases from V and 3 bases from J, with 15 bases between. The CDR3 loop reads CAISATGIGDTEAFF. For the CDR3, the DNA is TGTGCCATCAGTGCAACAGGGATCGGGGACACTGAAGCTTTCTTT.

This clone has just one count. Here the CDR3 DNA reads TGTGCCAGCAGTGAGACACAGAGTAACTATGGCTACACCTTC. This translates into CASSETQSNYGYTF. This chain links TRBV2 with TRBJ1-2; D is uncertain. The CDR3 has 14 amino acids. V lost 3 bases and J lost 1, with 9 bases in between. Germline loops: CDR1 SNHLY, CDR2 FYNNEI.

This chain joins TRBV4-2 and TRBJ2-3, with 9 bases aligning to TRBD2. The V and J ends lost 1 base and 9 bases, in that order; junction bases with no gene match: 5. CDR3 length equals 14 residues. Germline V gene lookup returns CDR1 LGHNA and CDR2 YNFKEQ. CDR3: CASSQGRGTSTQYF. The DNA for the CDR3 is TGTGCCAGCAGCCAAGGACGGGGGACTAGCACGCAGTATTTT.

The sample holds one count of this clone. J is TRBJ1-2 and V is TRBV10-1; D ambiguous. This CDR3 comprises 17 residues. Germline V CDR1 and CDR2: WNHNN, SYGVQD (reference sequence). V was trimmed by 5 bases and J by 5 bases, leaving 24 bases between them. CDR3 nucleotides: TGCGCCAGCAGTATAAGTTGCTCGACATTTGGCACATATGGCTACACCTTC. This sequence encodes CASSISCSTFGTYGYTF.

The CDR3 region is CAISASASITTYEQYF. Written as DNA, the CDR3 is TGTGCCATCAGTGCCTCCGCTAGCATCACTACCTACGAGCAGTACTTC. The rearrangement uses TRBV10-3 and TRBJ2-7; D possibly corresponds to TRBD2 (5 bases). CDR1 is ENHRY, CDR2 SYGVKD, per germline. The CDR3 totals 16 residues. Trimming pared 4 bases from V and 2 bases from J, leaving 18 bases between.

The chain carries TRBV11-2 and TRBJ1-1; D gene ambiguous. Germline-derived CDR1 and CDR2 are SGHAT and FQNNGV. Trimming took 3 bases from V and 0 from J, leaving 8 bases between them. CDR3 length equals 14 residues. The CDR3 loop is CASSLNRLNTEAFF. CDR3 DNA: TGTGCCAGCAGCTTGAACAGACTGAACACTGAAGCTTTCTTT. Together with reference TRBV11-2 and TRBJ1-1, the CDR3 gives the full variable domain: EAGVAQSPRYKIIEKRQSVAFWCNPISGHATLYWYQQILGQGPKLLIQFQNNGVVDDSQLPKDRFSAERLKGVDSTLKIQPAKLEDSAVYLCASSLNRLNTEAFFGQGTRLTVV.

J is TRBJ2-7 and V is TRBV3-1 (or the pseudogene TRBV3-2), with TRBD1 identical over 10 bases. With 4 bases clipped from V and 7 bases from J, the junction kept 7 bases outside the gene matches. Per the germline V gene, CDR1 is LGHDT and CDR2 is YNNKEL (reference sequence). The CDR3 is 14 amino acids. CDR3 sequence: CASSPEGGQGEQYF. The DNA for the CDR3 is TGTGCCAGCAGCCCGGAGGGGGGACAGGGGGAGCAGTACTTC.

The V gene is TRBV5-4, the J gene TRBJ2-5; D remains ambiguous. CDR3 length: 12 amino acids. The V gene's germline CDR1 is SGHNT and CDR2 YYREEE (reference sequence). The V and J ends lost 2 bases and 3 bases respectively, with 5 bases between them. This CDR3 is CASSFHKETQYF. For the CDR3, the DNA is TGTGCCAGCAGCTTTCACAAAGAGACCCAGTACTTC.

This chain links TRBV3-1 (or the pseudogene TRBV3-2) with TRBJ1-1; the match to TRBD1 covers 8 bases. Trimming at V came to 4 bases and at J to 4 bases, leaving 8 bases not matched to a gene. The CDR3 is made up of 15 amino acids. The germline gives CDR1 LGHDT, CDR2 YNNKEL (reference sequence). Here the CDR3 reads CASSPGGGVLTEAFF. The DNA of the CDR3 is TGTGCCAGCAGCCCAGGGGGCGGAGTGCTCACTGAAGCTTTCTTT.

This chain uses TRBV9 with TRBJ1-5; D unclear. V dropped 0 bases and J dropped 6 bases, with 13 bases sitting between them. Germline loops: CDR1 SGDLS, CDR2 YYNGEE. This CDR3 spans 15 amino acids. The CDR3 loop is CASSVGGELGQPQHF. As DNA, the CDR3 is TGTGCCAGCAGCGTAGGAGGAGAGTTGGGTCAGCCCCAGCATTTT.

The chain links TRBV13 to TRBJ2-3, with TRBD1 matching over 8 bases. The CDR3 runs to 14 residues. The germline V gene encodes CDR1 PRHDT and CDR2 FYEKMQ (reference sequence). V lost 4 bases and J lost 1; bases outside the gene matches: 1. CDR3 in DNA: TGTGCCAGCAGCTCACAGGGGGGCACAGATACGCAGTATTTT. Amino acids: CASSSQGGTDTQYF.

The chain couples TRBV5-1 to TRBJ2-3, with a weak D call TRBD1 (6 bases). V shed 4 bases and J shed 0 bases, with 15 bases lying between them. CDR3 length: 16 amino acids. Germline CDR1 is SGHRS and CDR2 is YFSETQ. The CDR3 bases are TGCGCCAGCAGCCGGATGGACAGCGTTAGCACAGATACGCAGTATTTT. This translates into CASSRMDSVSTDTQYF.

The V and J genes are TRBV15 and TRBJ1-2; D is uncertain. CDR3 length: 15 amino acids. The V gene lost 5 bases and the J gene lost 3 bases, with 16 bases spanning the gap. CDR1 is LNHNV, CDR2 YYDKDF, per germline (reference sequence). This chain's CDR3 is CATSDILPSDYGYTF. The CDR3 nucleotides read TGTGCCACCAGCGACATCTTGCCGTCTGACTATGGCTACACCTTC.

This chain connects TRBV2 to TRBJ1-5; no definite D call. The germline V gene encodes CDR1 SNHLY and CDR2 FYNNEI. The CDR3 runs to 19 residues. V lost 7 bases, J lost 0 bases, and 25 bases lay in between. The CDR3 DNA follows: TGTGCCAGCACAGAGGCTCATATAGAATTGGCCTATAGCAATCAGCCCCAGCATTTT. The encoded protein is CASTEAHIELAYSNQPQHF.

V usage is TRBV2 and J usage is TRBJ1-5; D is undetermined. The CDR3 sequence is 12 residues long. V lost 11 bases and J lost 7, with 15 bases in between. Germline CDR1 SNHLY, CDR2 FYNNEI. The CDR3 nucleotides are TGTGCCTGCGGGATCTCGGGACAGCCCCAGCATTTT. This codes for CACGISGQPQHF.

This clone was counted a few times. This chain connects TRBV19 to TRBJ1-5; no clear D. V lost 5 bases to trimming and J lost 4 bases, with 18 bases between them. CDR1 and CDR2 (germline): LNHDA, SQIVND (reference sequence). The CDR3 runs 16 residues. CDR3 DNA sequence: TGTGCCAGTAGTCCATCGTTAGGGAGGATTAATCAGCCCCAGCATTTT. It encodes CASSPSLGRINQPQHF.

V gene TRBV3-1 (or the pseudogene TRBV3-2) combines with J gene TRBJ1-2; no reliable D call. Trimming cost V 1 base and J 4 bases, with 7 bases left between them. Germline lookup yields CDR1 LGHDT and CDR2 YNNKEL (reference sequence). This CDR3 region has 13 residues. As DNA, the CDR3 is TGTGCCAGCAGCCAAGGACAACGCTATGGCTACACCTTC. It is translated as CASSQGQRYGYTF.

The rearrangement links TRBV5-6 to TRBJ1-5; D unclear. This CDR3 contains 14 residues. Germline CDR1 reads SGHDT; CDR2 reads YYEEEE. V shed 1 base and J shed 0 bases, with 5 bases lying between them. CDR3: CASSLSHSNQPQHF. The CDR3 nucleotides are TGTGCCAGCAGCTTGTCCCATAGCAATCAGCCCCAGCATTTT.

This chain connects TRBV6-5 to TRBJ2-7; D unresolved. Germline loops: CDR1 MNHEY, CDR2 SVGAGI. Trimming took off 0 bases at V and 6 bases at J, with 9 bases between the two ends. CDR3 length equals 13 residues. DNA for the CDR3: TGTGCCAGCAGTTACTCTACCACTTCCGAGCAGTACTTC. Its protein product is CASSYSTTSEQYF.

The chain is built from TRBV7-9 and TRBJ2-5; no firm D call. The CDR3 covers 15 residues. Trimming shortened V by 1 base and J by 2 bases, and 11 bases separated the two germline ends. The germline V gene encodes CDR1 SEHNR and CDR2 FQNEAQ (reference sequence). DNA of the CDR3: TGTGCCAGCAGCTTAGGGTTAGGCGGACAAGAGACCCAGTACTTC. Residues: CASSLGLGGQETQYF.

This chain connects TRBV29-1 to TRBJ1-2; maybe TRBD1 (5 bases). This CDR3 spans 14 amino acids. Germline V lookup: CDR1 SQVTM, CDR2 ANQGSEA. Trimming stripped 3 bases from V and 4 bases from J, with 15 bases between. Here the CDR3 reads CSVDLGRGFYGYTF. DNA of the CDR3: TGCAGCGTTGACCTTGGAAGGGGCTTCTATGGCTACACCTTC. Together with reference TRBV29-1 and TRBJ1-2, the CDR3 gives the full variable domain: SAVISQKPSRDICQRGTSLTIQCQVDSQVTMMFWYRQQPGQSLTLIATANQGSEATYESGFVIDKFPISRPNLTFSTLTVSNMSPEDSSIYLCSVDLGRGFYGYTFGSGTRLTVV.

The chain has TRBV11-2 and TRBJ1-1; D not certain. Trimming left V 6 bases short and J 2 bases short, with 10 bases between. The CDR3 runs 13 residues. Germline CDR1 reads SGHAT; CDR2 reads FQNNGV. For the CDR3, the DNA is TGTGCCAGCAGAGGGAGTACAAACACTGAAGCTTTCTTT. This gives the protein CASRGSTNTEAFF.

The chain links TRBV24-1 to TRBJ2-1, with 7 bases identical to TRBD1. The V gene's germline CDR1 is KGHDR and CDR2 SFDVKD. V shed 1 base, J shed 6 bases, and the junction held 2 bases outside the gene matches. The length of the CDR3 is 14 residues. The DNA for the CDR3 is TGTGCCACCAGTGATTTCGGGGACAGCAATGAGCAGTTCTTC. Translated, it gives CATSDFGDSNEQFF.